The rows below give T cell receptor beta chains drawn from one sample of a study of T-cell memory formation after mild COVID-19. TCRdb called the 5' RACE reads again in MiXCR, with one record for every CDR3 protein. The sample has roughly 52,000 distinct CDR3 sequences; 9.5% are singletons. Sequenced material: PBMCs or a T cell subset sorted from them (not recorded which). The receptors shown here come from a man between 18 and 29 years old who had mild COVID-19 (a few samples of this study predate the infection). Cell type and time point are not known. The CDR3 runs from the conserved cysteine through the conserved F or W. A D gene is named only where the DNA matches it firmly. Clone size is stated in some rows and not others, as once, few, many or a class when expanded.

clone_size | d_call | j_call | v_call | cdr3_aa | cdr3_nt
few | TRBD2 | TRBJ2-1 | TRBV20-1 | CSASGGIAGAYNEQFF | TGCAGTGCTTCCGGGGGTATAGCGGGGGCCTACAATGAGCAGTTCTTC
. | . | TRBJ2-6 | TRBV7-3 | CASALAGANVLTF | TGTGCCAGTGCGTTGGCGGGGGCCAACGTCCTGACTTTC
many | TRBD2 | TRBJ2-3 | TRBV5-1 | CASCKSGLATTDTQYF | TGCGCCAGCTGCAAATCCGGACTAGCGACCACAGATACGCAGTATTTT
few | . | TRBJ2-5 | TRBV30 | CAWVVGETQYF | TGTGCCTGGGTTGTCGGGGAGACCCAGTACTTC
few | TRBD1 | TRBJ1-5 | TRBV7-2 | CASSTDRGTQPQHF | TGTGCCAGCAGCACCGACAGGGGTACACAGCCCCAGCATTTT
. | . | TRBJ1-2 | TRBV7-9 | CASSHDRTEGFTF | TGTGCCAGCAGCCACGATCGGACGGAAGGCTTCACCTTC
many | . | TRBJ2-6 | TRBV4-1 | CASSQDFRGARLSSGANVLTF | TGCGCCAGCAGCCAAGATTTTCGGGGGGCGCGGCTATCTTCTGGGGCCAACGTCCTGACTTTC
many | TRBD2 | TRBJ2-1 | TRBV5-1 | CASSLLAGNEQFF | TGCGCCAGCAGCTTACTAGCGGGCAATGAGCAGTTCTTC
many | TRBD2 | TRBJ2-7 | TRBV4-3 | CASSKSGGAFEQYF | TGCGCCAGCAGCAAAAGCGGGGGGGCGTTCGAGCAGTACTTC
few | TRBD1 | TRBJ2-7 | TRBV5-5 | CASSYGQGDYEQYF | TGTGCCAGCAGCTACGGACAGGGCGACTACGAGCAGTACTTC
few | . | TRBJ2-7 | TRBV7-9 | CASSLAPRVHATVYEQYF | TGTGCCAGCAGCTTAGCGCCCCGGGTCCACGCTACCGTCTACGAGCAGTACTTC
few | . | TRBJ2-1 | TRBV7-3 | CASSLSAGAYNEQFF | TGTGCCAGCAGCTTAAGTGCGGGGGCTTACAATGAGCAGTTCTTC
few | TRBD1 | TRBJ2-5 | TRBV19 | CASSTGQGTRGQETQYF | TGTGCCAGTAGTACGGGACAGGGGACAAGGGGACAAGAGACCCAGTACTTC
many | . | TRBJ2-2 | TRBV6-6 | CASRTRLSGELFF | TGTGCCAGCAGGACCCGACTTTCCGGGGAGCTGTTTTTT
few | . | TRBJ2-5 | TRBV10-3 | CATGGRVQKETQYF | TGTGCCACGGGCGGGCGGGTGCAAAAAGAGACCCAGTACTTC
. | . | TRBJ2-2 | TRBV4-3 | CASSQLTGTGNTGELFF | TGCGCCAGCAGCCAGTTGACCGGGACGGGAAACACCGGGGAGCTGTTTTTT
. | . | TRBJ1-1 | TRBV2 | CASSENRRHTEAFF | TGTGCCAGCAGTGAGAACAGGAGACACACTGAAGCTTTCTTT
few | TRBD2 | TRBJ2-5 | TRBV12-3/TRBV12-4 | CASSGGGRQETQYF | TGTGCCAGCAGCGGCGGGGGAAGACAAGAGACCCAGTACTTC
many | TRBD1 | TRBJ2-4 | TRBV7-8 | CASSLGFLTRQGAKNIQYF | TGTGCCAGCAGCTTAGGATTTCTGACGCGACAGGGGGCCAAAAACATTCAGTACTTC
. | . | TRBJ2-7 | TRBV7-3 | CASSSYTGDEQYF | TGTGCCAGCAGCTCCTACACGGGGGACGAGCAGTACTTC
. | . | TRBJ1-1 | TRBV29-1 | CSVAIPNTEAFF | TGCAGCGTTGCTATTCCTAACACTGAAGCTTTCTTT
few | . | TRBJ2-5 | TRBV5-5 | CASSFQVRETQYF | TGTGCCAGCAGCTTCCAAGTTCGAGAGACCCAGTACTTC
few | . | TRBJ1-3 | TRBV4-3 | CASSQGGPEGNTIYF | TGCGCCAGCAGCCAAGGGGGGCCGGAGGGAAACACCATATATTTT
. | TRBD1 | TRBJ2-7 | TRBV12-3/TRBV12-4 | CASSTGQGNNEQYF | TGTGCCAGCAGTACAGGACAGGGTAACAACGAGCAGTACTTC
few | . | TRBJ1-5 | TRBV12-3/TRBV12-4 | CASSLGGAYQPQHF | TGTGCCAGCAGTTTAGGGGGGGCTTATCAGCCCCAGCATTTT
many | . | TRBJ2-7 | TRBV4-3 | CASSQMGEQYF | TGCGCCAGCAGCCAAATGGGAGAGCAGTACTTC
few | TRBD1 | TRBJ1-1 | TRBV20-1 | CSARQGRRENTEAFF | TGCAGTGCCCGACAGGGTAGGAGGGAGAACACTGAAGCTTTCTTT
few | TRBD1 | TRBJ2-2 | TRBV5-5 | CASSLTGGFNTGELFF | TGTGCCAGCAGCTTGACAGGGGGGTTCAACACCGGGGAGCTGTTTTTT
. | . | TRBJ2-2 | TRBV24-1 | CATSDGTENTGELFF | TGTGCCACCAGTGACGGGACGGAGAACACCGGGGAGCTGTTTTTT
. | . | TRBJ1-2 | TRBV7-3 | CASSPVATGLSGYTF | TGTGCCAGCAGCCCGGTGGCGACAGGCCTCTCTGGCTACACCTTC
. | TRBD1 | TRBJ2-5 | TRBV20-1 | CSAGDSQETQYF | TGCAGTGCAGGGGACAGCCAAGAGACCCAGTACTTC
few | . | TRBJ1-1 | TRBV12-3/TRBV12-4 | CASTEIVGSEAFF | TGTGCCAGCACCGAGATCGTCGGGAGTGAAGCTTTCTTT
few | . | TRBJ2-5 | TRBV4-3 | CASSQDREGTQYF | TGCGCCAGCAGCCAAGACAGGGAAGGGACCCAGTACTTC
few | . | TRBJ2-3 | TRBV4-2 | CASSPAHGVRSTDTQYF | TGTGCCAGCAGCCCAGCGCATGGGGTGAGGAGCACAGATACGCAGTATTTT
many | . | TRBJ1-1 | TRBV7-2 | CASSLQPNTEAFF | TGTGCCAGCAGCTTACAACCGAACACTGAAGCTTTCTTT
few | . | TRBJ1-4 | TRBV29-1 | CSVEDGADQEKLFF | TGCAGCGTTGAAGACGGGGCCGACCAAGAAAAACTGTTTTTT
few | . | TRBJ2-1 | TRBV7-8 | CASSPGQASGGEQFF | TGTGCCAGCAGCCCCGGACAGGCCAGCGGGGGTGAGCAGTTCTTC
few | . | TRBJ2-1 | TRBV4-2 | CASSPGREQFF | TGTGCCAGCAGCCCCGGAAGAGAGCAGTTCTTC
few | TRBD1 | TRBJ1-2 | TRBV7-9 | CASSSPGQGLGGYTF | TGTGCCAGCAGCTCGCCGGGACAGGGATTAGGTGGCTACACCTTC
. | . | TRBJ1-2 | TRBV4-3 | CASSQDRDNYGYTF | TGCGCCAGCAGCCAAGATAGGGATAACTATGGCTACACCTTC
. | . | TRBJ1-5 | TRBV27 | CASNLYLNSNQPQHF | TGTGCCAGCAACCTATACCTAAATAGCAATCAGCCCCAGCATTTT
many | TRBD1 | TRBJ2-3 | TRBV11-3 | CASSPGQGAVDTQYF | TGTGCCAGCAGCCCGGGACAGGGGGCCGTAGATACGCAGTATTTT
few | . | TRBJ2-1 | TRBV2 | CASSEGGLYNEQFF | TGTGCCAGCAGTGAGGGGGGCCTATACAATGAGCAGTTCTTC
many | . | TRBJ2-3 | TRBV7-2 | CASSRVMADTQYF | TGTGCCAGCAGCCGGGTGATGGCAGATACGCAGTATTTT
few | TRBD2 | TRBJ2-6 | TRBV9 | CASSPHGEGSGANVLTF | TGTGCCAGCAGCCCCCACGGGGAGGGAAGTGGGGCCAACGTCCTGACTTTC
few | TRBD1 | TRBJ2-1 | TRBV27 | CASSSYRGNEQFF | TGTGCCAGCAGTTCATACAGGGGGAATGAGCAGTTCTTC
. | . | TRBJ1-5 | TRBV12-3/TRBV12-4 | CASSLGSGGNQPQHF | TGTGCCAGCAGTTTAGGGTCGGGTGGCAATCAGCCCCAGCATTTT
. | . | TRBJ2-7 | TRBV20-1 | CSVRQASSYEQYF | TGCAGTGTTAGACAGGCGAGCTCCTACGAGCAGTACTTC